This T cell receptor beta chain was found in a study of cytomegalovirus exposure and HLA in healthy donors. Study results and caveats: A prior analysis recorded that most TCR beta V segments were productive about 87% or about 30% of the time. Indistinguishable V segments, including TRBV6-2 and TRBV6-3, were excluded. Cytomegalovirus-associated status was assigned to some 160 TCR beta chains.

With 60 Vbeta and 13 Jbeta primers, the PCR was carried out. This table comes from immunoSEQ multiplex PCR, and its TCRdb copy is limited to in-frame clones, with some not included. Of more than 250,000 clones listed, 70% to 90% were seen once; the top ten hold approximately 2.2%. Germline V gives CDR1 GTSNPN, CDR2 SVGIG (reference sequence). CDR3 size: 12 residues. V shed 7 bases and J 1 base; nucleotides not matched to a gene: 2. A word on this clone: Antigen specificity is unknown.

The sequence came from a woman between 18 and 30 years old in good health and CMV-seronegative. The sequenced sample consisted of PBMCs. The J gene is TRBJ1-1, the V gene TRBV30; 8 nucleotides agree with TRBD1. CDR3 amino acids: CALGQANTEAFF. In DNA form, the CDR3 reads TGTGCCTTGGGACAGGCGAACACTGAAGCTTTCTTT.